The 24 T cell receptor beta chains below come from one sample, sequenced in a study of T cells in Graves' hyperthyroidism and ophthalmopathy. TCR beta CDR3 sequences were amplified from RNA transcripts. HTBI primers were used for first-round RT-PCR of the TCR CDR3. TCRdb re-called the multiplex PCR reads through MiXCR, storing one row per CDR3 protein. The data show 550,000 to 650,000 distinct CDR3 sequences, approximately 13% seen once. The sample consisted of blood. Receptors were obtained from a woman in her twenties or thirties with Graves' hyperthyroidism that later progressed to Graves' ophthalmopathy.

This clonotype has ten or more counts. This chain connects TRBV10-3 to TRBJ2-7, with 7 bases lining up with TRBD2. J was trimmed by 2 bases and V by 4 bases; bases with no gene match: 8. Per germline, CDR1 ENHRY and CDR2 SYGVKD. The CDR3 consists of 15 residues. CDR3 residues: CAISGGEGRPYEQYF. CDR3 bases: TGTGCCATCAGTGGAGGGGAGGGCAGGCCCTACGAGCAGTACTTC.

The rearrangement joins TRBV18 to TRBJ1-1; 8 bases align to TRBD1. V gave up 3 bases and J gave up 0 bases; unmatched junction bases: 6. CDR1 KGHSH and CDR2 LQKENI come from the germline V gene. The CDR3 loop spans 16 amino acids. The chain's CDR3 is CASSPGTGLMNTEAFF. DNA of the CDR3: TGTGCCAGCTCACCCGGGACAGGCCTCATGAACACTGAAGCTTTCTTT.

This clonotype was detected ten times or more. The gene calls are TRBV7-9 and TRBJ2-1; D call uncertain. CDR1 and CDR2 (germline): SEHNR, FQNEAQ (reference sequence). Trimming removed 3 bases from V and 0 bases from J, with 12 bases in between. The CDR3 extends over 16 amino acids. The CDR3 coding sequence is TGTGCCAGCAGCTTGAGGACCTCCAGCTCCTACAATGAGCAGTTCTTC. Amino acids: CASSLRTSSSYNEQFF.

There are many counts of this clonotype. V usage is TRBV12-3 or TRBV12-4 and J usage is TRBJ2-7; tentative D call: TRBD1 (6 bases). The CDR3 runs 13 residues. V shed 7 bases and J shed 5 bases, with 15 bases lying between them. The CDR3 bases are TGTGCCAGCACCTCGGACAGTCTCCACGAGCAGTACTTC. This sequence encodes CASTSDSLHEQYF.

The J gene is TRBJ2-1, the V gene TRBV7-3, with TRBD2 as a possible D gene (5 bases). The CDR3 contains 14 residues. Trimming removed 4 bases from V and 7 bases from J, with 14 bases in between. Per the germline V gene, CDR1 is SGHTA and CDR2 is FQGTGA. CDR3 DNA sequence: TGTGCCAGCAGCTACAGTGGAGGTCTAAATGAGCAGTTCTTC. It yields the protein CASSYSGGLNEQFF.

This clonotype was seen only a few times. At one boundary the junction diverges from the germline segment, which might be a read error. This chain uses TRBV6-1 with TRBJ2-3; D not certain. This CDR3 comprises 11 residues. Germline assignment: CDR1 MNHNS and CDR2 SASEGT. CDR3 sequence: CASRSTDAQYF. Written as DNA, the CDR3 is TGTGCCAGCCGCAGCACAGATGCGCAGTATTTT.

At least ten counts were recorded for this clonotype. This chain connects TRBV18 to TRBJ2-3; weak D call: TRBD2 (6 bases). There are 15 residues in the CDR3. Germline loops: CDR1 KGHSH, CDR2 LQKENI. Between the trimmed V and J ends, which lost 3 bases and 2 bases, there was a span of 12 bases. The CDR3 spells CASSPPSDITDTQYF. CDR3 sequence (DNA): TGTGCCAGCTCACCTCCTAGCGATATCACAGATACGCAGTATTTT.

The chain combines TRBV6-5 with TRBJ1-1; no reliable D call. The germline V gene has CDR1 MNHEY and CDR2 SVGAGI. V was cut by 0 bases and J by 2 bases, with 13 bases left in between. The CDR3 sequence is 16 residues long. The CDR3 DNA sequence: TGTGCCAGCAGTTACTCTGTGGTATCCAGCAACACTGAAGCTTTCTTT. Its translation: CASSYSVVSSNTEAFF.

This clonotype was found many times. Here the CDR3 DNA reads TGTGCCTGGAGTGTCATGGGGGGTAGTGGCTACACCTTC. It yields the protein CAWSVMGGSGYTF. The chain recombines TRBV30 with TRBJ1-2; weak D call: TRBD1 (5 bases). The length of the CDR3 is 13 residues. Trimming removed 0 bases at V and 7 bases at J, with 12 bases between. Germline lookup yields CDR1 GTSNPN and CDR2 SVGIG (reference sequence).

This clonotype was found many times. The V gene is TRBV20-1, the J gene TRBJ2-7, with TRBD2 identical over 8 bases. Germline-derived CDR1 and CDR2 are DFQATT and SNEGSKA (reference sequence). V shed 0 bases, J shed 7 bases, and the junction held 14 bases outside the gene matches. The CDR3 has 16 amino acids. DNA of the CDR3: TGCAGTGCTAGAGATCCCGGGACTAGTGGGGGGTTGGAGCAGTACTTC. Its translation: CSARDPGTSGGLEQYF.

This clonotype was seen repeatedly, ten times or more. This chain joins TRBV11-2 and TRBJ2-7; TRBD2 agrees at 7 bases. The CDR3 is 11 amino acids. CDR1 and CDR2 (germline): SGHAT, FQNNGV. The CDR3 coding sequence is TGTGCAGCGGGGTACCCGGGCGAGCAGTACTTC. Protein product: CAAGYPGEQYF.

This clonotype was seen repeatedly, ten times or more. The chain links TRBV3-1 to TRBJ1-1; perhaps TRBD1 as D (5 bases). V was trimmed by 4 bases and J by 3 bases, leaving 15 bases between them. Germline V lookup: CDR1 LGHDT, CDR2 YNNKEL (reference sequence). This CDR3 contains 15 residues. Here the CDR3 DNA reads TGTGCCAGCAGCCGAGCAGGGCGTAGGTACACTGAAGCTTTCTTT. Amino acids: CASSRAGRRYTEAFF.

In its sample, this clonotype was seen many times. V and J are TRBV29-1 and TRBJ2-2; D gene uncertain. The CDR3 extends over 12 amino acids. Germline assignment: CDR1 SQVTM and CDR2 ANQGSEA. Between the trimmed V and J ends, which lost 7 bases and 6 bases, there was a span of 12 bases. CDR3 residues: CSAGQGSGELFF. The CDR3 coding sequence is TGCAGCGCTGGCCAAGGGTCCGGGGAGCTGTTTTTT.

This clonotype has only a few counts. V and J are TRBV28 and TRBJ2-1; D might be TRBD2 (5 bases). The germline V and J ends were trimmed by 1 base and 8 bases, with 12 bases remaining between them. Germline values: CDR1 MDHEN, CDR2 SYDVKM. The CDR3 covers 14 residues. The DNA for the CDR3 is TGTGCCAGCAGTTTATTTCAGCGGTTCCATGAGCAGTTCTTC. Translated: CASSLFQRFHEQFF.

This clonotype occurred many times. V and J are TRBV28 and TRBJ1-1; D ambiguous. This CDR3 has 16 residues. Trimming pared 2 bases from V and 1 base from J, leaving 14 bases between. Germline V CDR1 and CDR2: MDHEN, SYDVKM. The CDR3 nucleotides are TGTGCCAGCAGTTTAGTCACAACGACGAGGAACACTGAAGCTTTCTTT. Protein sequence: CASSLVTTTRNTEAFF.

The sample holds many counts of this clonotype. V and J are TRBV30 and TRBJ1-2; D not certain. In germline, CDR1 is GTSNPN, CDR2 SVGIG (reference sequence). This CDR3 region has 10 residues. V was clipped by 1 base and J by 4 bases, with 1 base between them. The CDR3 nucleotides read TGTGCCTGGAGTGGCTATGGCTACACCTTC. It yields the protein CAWSGYGYTF.

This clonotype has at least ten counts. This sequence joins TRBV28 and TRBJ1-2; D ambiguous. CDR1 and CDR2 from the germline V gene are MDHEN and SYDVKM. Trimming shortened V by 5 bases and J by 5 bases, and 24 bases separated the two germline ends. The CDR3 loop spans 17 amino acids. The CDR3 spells CASSTPSAGQTGYGYTF. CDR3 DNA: TGTGCCAGCAGTACTCCCTCCGCCGGCCAAACCGGGTATGGCTACACCTTC.

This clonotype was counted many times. For the CDR3, the DNA is TGTGCCAGCACTATCATTAGCGGGAGGGCCATCACCGGGGAGCTGTTTTTT. This gives the protein CASTIISGRAITGELFF. The rearrangement links TRBV2 to TRBJ2-2, with TRBD2 matching 11 bases. Germline V CDR1 and CDR2: SNHLY, FYNNEI. The CDR3 is 17 residues long. The ends lost 7 bases at V and 4 bases at J; junction bases unmatched: 11.

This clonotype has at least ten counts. CDR3 nucleotides: TGTGCCAGCAGTTTAGTCCAGGGATCTGGAAACACCATATATTTT. It yields the protein CASSLVQGSGNTIYF. The chain is built from TRBV12-3 or TRBV12-4 and TRBJ1-3, with TRBD1 as a possible D gene (5 bases). The germline V and J ends were trimmed by 1 base and 1 base, with 8 bases remaining between them. The CDR3 has 15 residues.

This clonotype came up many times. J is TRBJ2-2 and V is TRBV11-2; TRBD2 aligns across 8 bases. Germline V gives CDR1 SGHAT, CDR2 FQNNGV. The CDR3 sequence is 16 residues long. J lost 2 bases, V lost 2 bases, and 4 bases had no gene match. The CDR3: CASSLIAGQNTGELFF. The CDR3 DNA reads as TGTGCCAGCAGCTTAATAGCGGGGCAAAACACCGGGGAGCTGTTTTTT. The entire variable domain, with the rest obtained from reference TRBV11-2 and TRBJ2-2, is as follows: EAGVAQSPRYKIIEKRQSVAFWCNPISGHATLYWYQQILGQGPKLLIQFQNNGVVDDSQLPKDRFSAERLKGVDSTLKIQPAKLEDSAVYLCASSLIAGQNTGELFFGEGSRLTVL.

CDR3 in DNA: TGTGCCAGCAGGACGGGACAGGGGCAGTACTTC. It encodes CASRTGQGQYF. J is TRBJ2-7 and V is TRBV2; 9 bases match TRBD1. The CDR3 covers 11 residues. CDR1 SNHLY and CDR2 FYNNEI come from the germline V gene. The trim removed 6 bases at V and 9 bases at J, leaving 3 bases unmatched.

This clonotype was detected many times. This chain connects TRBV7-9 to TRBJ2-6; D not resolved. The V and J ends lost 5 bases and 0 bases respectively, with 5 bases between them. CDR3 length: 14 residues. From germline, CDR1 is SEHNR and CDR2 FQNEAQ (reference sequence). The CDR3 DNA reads TGTGCCAGCAGCCCACTCTCTGGGGCCAACGTCCTGACTTTC. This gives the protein CASSPLSGANVLTF.

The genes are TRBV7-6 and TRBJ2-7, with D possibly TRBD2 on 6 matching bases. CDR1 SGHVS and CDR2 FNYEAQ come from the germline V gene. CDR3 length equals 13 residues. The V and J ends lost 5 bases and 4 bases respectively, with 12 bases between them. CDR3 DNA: TGTGCCAGCAGCCCGGACGGGGGATACGAGCAGTACTTC. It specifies CASSPDGGYEQYF.

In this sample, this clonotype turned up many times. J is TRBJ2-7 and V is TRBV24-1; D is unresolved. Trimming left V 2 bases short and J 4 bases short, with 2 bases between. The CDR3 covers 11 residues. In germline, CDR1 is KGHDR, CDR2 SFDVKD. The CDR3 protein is CATSDSYEQYF. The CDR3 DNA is TGTGCCACCAGTGATTCATACGAGCAGTACTTC.